This entry lists 18 T cell receptor beta chains sequenced from one sample in a study of preoperative IRX-2 immunotherapy in early breast cancer. Noted treatment: preoperative locoregional IRX-2 cytokine immunotherapy. Clones were read by immunoSEQ multiplex PCR, and TCRdb kept only the in-frame ones, dropping some. This sample has 40,000 to 45,000 clones; roughly 95% occur once, and the top ten carry 1.5% to 2%. The sequencing here drew on tumor tissue, taken after IRX-2 immunotherapy. The origin of the receptors is a human donor with breast cancer.

The rearrangement joins TRBV6-7 to TRBJ2-5; 11 positions agree with TRBD2. TRBV6-7 is placed among ORFs of uncertain function. V gave up 6 bases and J gave up 4 bases; unmatched junction bases: 13. There are 17 residues in the CDR3. The CDR3 DNA follows: TGTGCCAGCAGACCACTAGCGGGGGAGCTTGGAGGAGAGACCCAGTACTTC. Translating it yields CASRPLAGELGGETQYF.

The genes are TRBV5-1 and TRBJ2-2; D tentatively reads TRBD1 or TRBD2 (5 bases each). Trimming cost V 4 bases and J 6 bases, with 10 bases left between them. The CDR3 covers 13 residues. The germline CDR1 and CDR2 sequences are SGHRS and YFSETQ. The chain's CDR3 is CASSLEGPGELFF. In nucleotides, the CDR3 is TGCGCCAGCAGCCTCGAGGGGCCCGGGGAGCTGTTTTTT. The full variable domain, its missing parts supplied by reference TRBV5-1 and TRBJ2-2, is KAGVTQTPRYLIKTRGQQVTLSCSPISGHRSVSWYQQTPGQGLQFLFEYFSETQRNKGNFPGRFSGRQFSNSRSEMNVSTLELGDSALYLCASSLEGPGELFFGEGSRLTVL.

V and J are TRBV18 and TRBJ2-7, with D maybe TRBD1 (6 bases). CDR3 size: 13 residues. V gave up 6 bases and J gave up 5 bases, with 14 bases separating them. Germline V lookup: CDR1 KGHSH, CDR2 LQKENI. The chain's CDR3 is CASSTNRVHEQYF. The CDR3 DNA reads TGTGCCAGCTCGACGAACAGGGTGCACGAGCAGTACTTC.

The chain carries TRBV5-1 and TRBJ2-7; 7 bases fit TRBD2. V lost 4 bases, J lost 2 bases, and 6 bases stayed unmatched. The length of the CDR3 is 14 residues. The germline CDR1 and CDR2 sequences are SGHRS and YFSETQ. CDR3 DNA: TGCGCCAGCAGCCGGGGGGACGGTGCCTACGAGCAGTACTTC. This sequence encodes CASSRGDGAYEQYF.

The V call is TRBV5-4, the J call TRBJ2-2; 9 nucleotides align to TRBD2. This CDR3 has 15 residues. Germline assignment: CDR1 SGHNT and CDR2 YYREEE (reference sequence). With V trimmed by 3 bases and J by 5 bases, 5 bases remained unmatched. This CDR3 reads CASSWGSGGTGELFF. In DNA, the CDR3 is TGTGCCAGCAGCTGGGGTAGCGGGGGTACCGGGGAGCTGTTTTTT. Full variable domain (remainder filled in from reference TRBV5-4 and TRBJ2-2): ETGVTQSPTHLIKTRGQQVTLRCSSQSGHNTVSWYQQALGQGPQFIFQYYREEENGRGNFPPRFSGLQFPNYSSELNVNALELDDSALYLCASSWGSGGTGELFFGEGSRLTVL.

The genes are TRBV7-3 and TRBJ2-1; D is undetermined. Germline CDR1 SGHTA, CDR2 FQGTGA. The CDR3 is 13 residues long. Trimming took 5 bases from V and 4 from J, leaving 9 bases between them. DNA of the CDR3: TGTGCCAGCAGCCGAGTAGGGTACAATGAGCAGTTCTTC. Amino acid sequence: CASSRVGYNEQFF. The full variable domain, with the rest looked up from reference TRBV7-3 and TRBJ2-1, is GAGVSQTPSNKVTEKGKYVELRCDPISGHTALYWYRQSLGQGPEFLIYFQGTGAADDSGLPNDRFFAVRPEGSVSTLKIQRTERGDSAVYLCASSRVGYNEQFFGPGTRLTVL.

This sequence joins TRBV7-7 and TRBJ2-7, with 7 positions matching TRBD1. CDR3 length: 15 amino acids. Germline trimming cut 6 bases from V and 3 bases from J; bases unmatched to any gene: 11. Germline assignment: CDR1 SSHAT and CDR2 FNYEAQ (reference sequence). The CDR3 region has the DNA TGTGCCAGCAGAAAAACCGGGACAGCCTACTACGAGCAGTACTTC. Protein: CASRKTGTAYYEQYF.

The CDR3 here is CASSRRLASGNTIYF. The CDR3 DNA sequence: TGTGCCAGTAGCCGAAGACTGGCCTCTGGAAACACCATATATTTT. The chain is built from TRBV19 and TRBJ1-3; D is ambiguous. V gave up 6 bases and J gave up 0 bases, with 12 bases separating them. The CDR3 runs to 15 residues. Germline V gives CDR1 LNHDA, CDR2 SQIVND (reference sequence).

The chain joins TRBV15 to TRBJ2-2, with D unclear. The CDR3 loop spans 12 amino acids. Germline V gene data show CDR1 as LNHNV and CDR2 as YYDKDF (reference sequence). Trimming shortened V by 5 bases and J by 5 bases, and 6 bases separated the two germline ends. In DNA, the CDR3 is TGTGCCACCAGCGGGGAAACCGGGGAGCTGTTTTTT. This codes for CATSGETGELFF.

CDR3: CASSARTSGTADTQYF. For the CDR3, the DNA is TGTGCCAGCAGCGCCCGGACTAGCGGGACGGCAGATACGCAGTATTTT. V usage is TRBV9 and J usage is TRBJ2-3; TRBD2 matches 12 bases. The CDR3 contains 16 residues. Germline-derived CDR1 and CDR2 are SGDLS and YYNGEE. The ends lost 3 bases at V and 4 bases at J; junction bases unmatched: 6.

V gene TRBV4-1 combines with J gene TRBJ2-1; D is undetermined. Looked up from germline, CDR1 is MGHRA and CDR2 is YSYEKL. V gave up 2 bases and J gave up 5 bases, with 13 bases separating them. This CDR3 has 15 residues. The CDR3 sequence is CASSQRNGLNNEQFF. In DNA, the CDR3 is TGCGCCAGCAGCCAAAGGAACGGGCTTAACAATGAGCAGTTCTTC.

The chain recombines TRBV7-9 with TRBJ2-6, with 7 bases that match TRBD1. The V segment lost 10 bases and the J segment 0 bases; nucleotides outside the gene matches: 9. Germline V gives CDR1 SEHNR, CDR2 FQNEAQ (reference sequence). The CDR3 length is 16 residues. CDR3 nucleotide sequence: TGTGCCAAAGGGGGCAGAATTTCCTCTGGGGCCAACGTCCTGACTTTC. Translated, it gives CAKGGRISSGANVLTF.

The CDR3 here is CASSLGRLSDTGELFF. The CDR3 DNA follows: TGTGCCAGCAGCTTGGGGCGTCTATCGGACACCGGGGAGCTGTTTTTT. V usage is TRBV5-8 and J usage is TRBJ2-2; D is uncertain. The CDR3 consists of 16 residues. From germline, CDR1 is SGHTS and CDR2 YDEGEE. Trimming pared 0 bases from V and 3 bases from J, leaving 12 bases between.

The count of this clone is one. This chain joins TRBV6-1 and TRBJ1-5; TRBD1 is a possible D gene (5 bases). The CDR3 spans 15 residues. The germline V gene encodes CDR1 MNHNS and CDR2 SASEGT. Trimming took 3 bases from V and 8 from J, leaving 17 bases between them. The CDR3 protein is CASSERDWAGKPQHF. The CDR3 region has the DNA TGTGCCAGCAGTGAGCGGGACTGGGCGGGTAAGCCCCAGCATTTT.

The chain employs TRBV7-9 and TRBJ1-3; unclear D gene. Germline CDR1 and CDR2: SEHNR and FQNEAQ (reference sequence). The V gene lost 5 bases and the J gene lost 4 bases, with 9 bases spanning the gap. The CDR3 loop spans 13 amino acids. The CDR3 sequence: CASSLYGGNTIYF. CDR3 DNA sequence: TGTGCCAGCAGCCTCTACGGAGGAAACACCATATATTTT. Looking up the rest from reference TRBV7-9 and TRBJ1-3 gives the full variable domain: DTGVSQNPRHKITKRGQNVTFRCDPISEHNRLYWYRQTLGQGPEFLTYFQNEAQLEKSRLLSDRFSAERPKGSFSTLEIQRTEQGDSAMYLCASSLYGGNTIYFGEGSWLTVV.

V usage is TRBV27 and J usage is TRBJ1-4; 7 nucleotides align to TRBD1. Germline V gene lookup returns CDR1 MNHEY and CDR2 SMNVEV (reference sequence). There are 14 residues in the CDR3. V lost 4 bases to trimming and J lost 8 bases; unmatched junction nucleotides: 7. The CDR3 region has the DNA TGTGCCAGCAGTTCGCTCCGGGACAGCGAAAAACTGTTTTTT. Translation: CASSSLRDSEKLFF. Full variable domain (remainder filled in from reference TRBV27 and TRBJ1-4): EAQVTQNPRYLITVTGKKLTVTCSQNMNHEYMSWYRQDPGLGLRQIYYSMNVEVTDKGDVPEGYKVSRKEKRNFPLILESPSPNQTSLYFCASSSLRDSEKLFFGSGTQLSVL.

This clone was counted a single time. The chain uses TRBV18 and TRBJ2-1; 11 nucleotides agree with TRBD1. CDR1 and CDR2 (germline): KGHSH, LQKENI. With V trimmed by 4 bases and J by 7 bases, 6 bases remained unmatched. This CDR3 comprises 15 residues. The CDR3 DNA reads TGTGCCAGCTCACTGTCGGGACAGGGGGGGAATGAGCAGTTCTTC. It encodes CASSLSGQGGNEQFF.

For the CDR3, the DNA is TGTGCCAGCAGCGGTCCAGGGGGGGATGAAAAACTGTTTTTT. Translated: CASSGPGGDEKLFF. The chain links TRBV9 to TRBJ1-4; 7 bases fit TRBD1. This CDR3 is built from 14 residues. The germline V gene has CDR1 SGDLS and CDR2 YYNGEE. V dropped 3 bases and J dropped 6; count of bases not matched to a gene: 5.